This TCR beta chain was recorded in a study of Ad26.COV2.S vaccination and SARS-CoV-2 variants. CDR1 is SGHRS and CDR2 is YFSETQ in the germline V gene. The CDR3 has 13 residues. The V gene lost 5 bases and the J gene lost 3 bases, with 11 bases spanning the gap. Regarding treatment: some 19 received Ad26.COV2.S at low or high dose, single or two shots; roughly 5 received placebo; per-sample allocation not given. The samples were gathered on day 63 after the first injection of vaccine or placebo. This clone was observed once. The assay was immunoSEQ multiplex PCR, and TCRdb's table has in-frame clones only and misses some. The table has some 340,000 clones, 85% to 90% seen once.

This sequence originates from a person aged 18 to 59 who received the Ad26.COV2.S COVID-19 vaccine or a placebo. Source: peripheral blood, taken in a trial of Ad26.COV2.S vaccine versus placebo. The chain links TRBV5-1 to TRBJ1-2, with unresolved D. The CDR3 region has the DNA TGCGCCAGCAGGGAAGGGTTTTACTATGGCTACACCTTC. Its translation is CASREGFYYGYTF.